This T cell receptor beta chain was identified during a study of T-cell reconstitution after alpha-beta-depleted transplantation in children. Between the trimmed V and J ends, which lost 6 bases and 5 bases, there was a span of 13 bases. Germline CDR1 reads SQVTM; CDR2 reads ANQGSEA. The CDR3 is 13 residues long. This clonotype was seen many times. Its antigen is unknown. TCRbeta library construction was performed incorporating unique molecular identifiers. TCRdb independently ran MiXCR on the PCR reads; one entry per CDR3 protein. The sample yields hundreds of thousands of distinct CDR3 sequences, around 13% seen once. Study-wide findings and caveats: There were reportedly several hundred expanded graft clones from which alpha-beta T cells came about two months after transplant. Newly produced T cells mostly accounted for T-cell counts and diversity one year post-transplant.

Source: PBMCs, taken before TCRalphabeta/CD19-depleted stem cell transplant. The rearrangement uses TRBV29-1 and TRBJ1-4; TRBD1 might be the D (6 bases). This receptor was obtained from a girl aged 2 to 9 with congenital amegakaryocytic thrombocytopenia, due to receive a stem cell transplant. DNA for the CDR3: TGCAGCGTGGAGGGGGGGGTGAATGAAAAACTGTTTTTT. This sequence encodes CSVEGGVNEKLFF.